This T cell receptor (beta chain) appears in the sequencing data of a study of cytotoxic CD8 clonotypes in ibrutinib-treated CLL. At the level of the study: Response samples were obtained once patients had received a median around twelve months of treatment, range 6 to 36.

The germline V gene encodes CDR1 SGHDN and CDR2 FVKESK. The V and J ends lost 2 bases and 0 bases respectively, with 31 bases between them. This CDR3 has 22 residues. Here immunoSEQ multiplex PCR was the method, and the copy in TCRdb shows in-frame clones only, minus some. Of about 250,000 clones listed, 70% are singletons. The source was PBMCs, collected after 24 months of ibrutinib treatment. This TCR was sampled from a human donor with chronic lymphocytic leukemia. The gene calls are TRBV14 and TRBJ1-1; D remains unclear. The CDR3: CASSQIFLSPSPHSDLNTEAFF. CDR3 nucleotide sequence: TGTGCCAGCAGCCAAATATTCCTATCTCCGTCGCCCCACAGCGACCTGAACACTGAAGCTTTCTTT.